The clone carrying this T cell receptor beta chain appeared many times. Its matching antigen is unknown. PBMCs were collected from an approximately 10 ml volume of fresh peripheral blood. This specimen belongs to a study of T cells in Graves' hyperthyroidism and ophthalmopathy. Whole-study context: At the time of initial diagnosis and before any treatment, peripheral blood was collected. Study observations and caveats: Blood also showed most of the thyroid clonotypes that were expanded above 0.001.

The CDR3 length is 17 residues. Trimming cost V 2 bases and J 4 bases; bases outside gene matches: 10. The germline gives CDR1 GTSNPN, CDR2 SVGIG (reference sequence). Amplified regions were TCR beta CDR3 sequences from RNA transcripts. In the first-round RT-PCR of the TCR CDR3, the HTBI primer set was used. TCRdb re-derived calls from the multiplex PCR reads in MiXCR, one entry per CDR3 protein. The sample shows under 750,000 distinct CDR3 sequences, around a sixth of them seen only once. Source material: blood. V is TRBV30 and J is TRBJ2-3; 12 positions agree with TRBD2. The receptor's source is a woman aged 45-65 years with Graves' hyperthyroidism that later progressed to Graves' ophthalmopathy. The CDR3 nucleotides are TGTGCCTGGAGTCCGGGACTAGCGGGCCCTGGGGCAGATACGCAGTATTTT. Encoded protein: CAWSPGLAGPGADTQYF.